One sample yielded the 10 T cell receptor beta chains listed below, sequenced in a study of T cell changes during pregnancy in multiple sclerosis. The method was immunoSEQ multiplex PCR; TCRdb's version includes in-frame clones alone and lacks a portion of them. The sample records around 52,000 clones, around nine tenths being singletons. Source material: peripheral blood from another person, used as feeder cells. These receptors were collected from a human donor whose cells served as feeder cells for cultures in a pregnancy study.

This clone was seen only once. This chain connects TRBV5-8 to TRBJ1-5; 7 bases line up with TRBD1. The CDR3 totals 13 residues. Germline loops: CDR1 SGHTS, CDR2 YDEGEE. Trimming at V came to 6 bases and at J to 4 bases, leaving 4 bases not matched to a gene. As DNA, the CDR3 is TGTGCCAGCAAGAGCAGGGGGAATCAGCCCCAGCATTTT. The encoded protein is CASKSRGNQPQHF. Full variable domain (missing parts from reference TRBV5-8 and TRBJ1-5): EAGVTQSPTHLIKTRGQQATLRCSPISGHTSVYWYQQALGLGLQFLLWYDEGEERNRGNFPPRFSGRQFPNYSSELNVNALELEDSALYLCASKSRGNQPQHFGDGTRLSIL.

The V and J genes are TRBV7-3 and TRBJ2-2; D unclear. This CDR3 spans 15 amino acids. V was trimmed by 2 bases and J by 1 base, leaving 8 bases between them. From germline, CDR1 is SGHTA and CDR2 FQGTGA. This CDR3 reads CASSLLGGNTGELFF. The CDR3 bases are TGTGCCAGCAGCTTACTTGGCGGGAACACCGGGGAGCTGTTTTTT.

This clone has a handful of counts. The chain couples TRBV7-9 to TRBJ1-2; no clear D. The CDR3 loop spans 13 amino acids. V shed 5 bases and J shed 4 bases, with 11 bases lying between them. Germline V gene data show CDR1 as SEHNR and CDR2 as FQNEAQ (reference sequence). The CDR3 DNA is TGTGCCAGCAGCCCTAACCTCTCCTATGGCTACACCTTC. Translation: CASSPNLSYGYTF.

The rearrangement joins TRBV7-8 to TRBJ2-7; TRBD1 matches at 8 bases. This CDR3 has 15 residues. Germline V gives CDR1 SGHVS, CDR2 FQNEAQ. Trimming cost V 5 bases and J 3 bases; bases outside gene matches: 9. CDR3 coding DNA: TGTGCCAGCAGCCAAAGGACAGGGAACTACTACGAGCAGTACTTC. As protein: CASSQRTGNYYEQYF.

The gene calls are TRBV5-1 and TRBJ2-7; weak D call: TRBD1 (5 bases). Germline V lookup: CDR1 SGHRS, CDR2 YFSETQ. V lost 3 bases and J 3 bases, leaving 13 bases between the germline ends. This CDR3 is built from 14 residues. CDR3 nucleotide sequence: TGCGCCAGCAGCTCCACACCGCAGGGCTACGAGCAGTACTTC. Amino acid sequence: CASSSTPQGYEQYF.

V is TRBV9 and J is TRBJ2-5, with D maybe TRBD1 (5 bases). This CDR3 is 14 amino acids long. CDR1 SGDLS and CDR2 YYNGEE come from the germline V gene. V was cut by 0 bases and J by 3 bases, with 9 bases left in between. This CDR3 is CASSVGDREETQYF. The CDR3 DNA is TGTGCCAGCAGCGTAGGCGACAGAGAAGAGACCCAGTACTTC.

The genes are TRBV5-1 and TRBJ1-2; D gene uncertain. Germline lookup yields CDR1 SGHRS and CDR2 YFSETQ. The CDR3 is 16 residues long. V was clipped by 4 bases and J by 0 bases, with 16 bases between them. CDR3 residues: CASSPIPANANYGYTF. In nucleotides, the CDR3 is TGCGCCAGCAGCCCTATCCCCGCCAACGCTAACTATGGCTACACCTTC.

The rearrangement joins TRBV7-3 to TRBJ2-3; D is undetermined. The V gene lost 8 bases and the J gene lost 3 bases, with 12 bases spanning the gap. This CDR3 is built from 13 residues. Germline V gene lookup returns CDR1 SGHTA and CDR2 FQGTGA. CDR3 nucleotide sequence: TGTGCCAGCGGCTACTTCGGGACAGATACGCAGTATTTT. Its translation: CASGYFGTDTQYF.

The chain carries TRBV28 and TRBJ2-2; TRBD2 might be the D (6 bases). The CDR3 is 13 residues long. From germline, CDR1 is MDHEN and CDR2 SYDVKM. V gave up 10 bases and J gave up 7 bases, with 16 bases separating them. The CDR3 DNA reads TGTGCCACCCTAGTGGGGCGGGACGGGGAGCTGTTTTTT. This codes for CATLVGRDGELFF.

The chain recombines TRBV30 with TRBJ1-1; weak D call: TRBD1 (5 bases). There are 12 residues in the CDR3. The ends were cut back, 6 bases at V and 6 bases at J, with 14 bases in the middle. The germline V gene has CDR1 GTSNPN and CDR2 SVGIG (reference sequence). CDR3 sequence (DNA): TGTGCCTGCCTGGGGCAGGGTCCTGAAGCTTTCTTT. The encoded protein is CACLGQGPEAFF.